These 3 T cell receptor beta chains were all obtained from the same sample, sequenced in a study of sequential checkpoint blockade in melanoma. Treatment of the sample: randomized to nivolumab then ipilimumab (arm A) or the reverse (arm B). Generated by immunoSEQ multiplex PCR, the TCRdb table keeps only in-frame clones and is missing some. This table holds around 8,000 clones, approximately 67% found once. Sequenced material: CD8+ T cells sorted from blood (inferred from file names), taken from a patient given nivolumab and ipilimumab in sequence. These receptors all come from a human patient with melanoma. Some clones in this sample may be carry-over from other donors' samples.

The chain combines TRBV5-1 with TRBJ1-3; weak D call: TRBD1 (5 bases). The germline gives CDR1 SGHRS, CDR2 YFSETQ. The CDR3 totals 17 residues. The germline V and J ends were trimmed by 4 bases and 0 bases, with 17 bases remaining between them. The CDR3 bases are TGCGCCAGCAGCATGGAATTGCAGGGTTACTCTGGAAACACCATATATTTT. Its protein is CASSMELQGYSGNTIYF.

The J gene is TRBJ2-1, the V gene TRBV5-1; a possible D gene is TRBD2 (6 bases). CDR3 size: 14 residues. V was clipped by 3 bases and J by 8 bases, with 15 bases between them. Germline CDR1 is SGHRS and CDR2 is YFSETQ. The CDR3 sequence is CASSSRDTRYEQFF. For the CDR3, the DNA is TGCGCCAGCAGCTCGCGGGATACTAGGTATGAGCAGTTCTTC.

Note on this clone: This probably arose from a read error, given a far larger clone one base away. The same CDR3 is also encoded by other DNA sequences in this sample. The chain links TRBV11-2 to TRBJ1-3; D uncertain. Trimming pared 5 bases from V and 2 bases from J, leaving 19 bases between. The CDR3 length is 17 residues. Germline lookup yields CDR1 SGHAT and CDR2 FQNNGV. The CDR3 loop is CASSQRYGGRTGNTIYF. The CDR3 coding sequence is TGTGCCAGCAGCCAACGGTACGGAGGCAGGACTGGAAACACCATATATTTT.